These 6 T cell receptor beta chains came from one sample sequenced in a study of blood T cell repertoires in COVID-19. Libraries were prepared by immunoSEQ multiplex PCR; TCRdb keeps only in-frame clonotypes and omits some of them. The data contain some 110,000 clones, roughly 90% of them singletons. The sample taken for sequencing was peripheral blood. The receptors were gathered from a human donor in a cohort sampled during active COVID-19.

As DNA, the CDR3 is TGTGCCAGCGGGCGAGATCCTGGCAATCAGCCCCAGCATTTT. This sequence encodes CASGRDPGNQPQHF. The chain combines TRBV6-5 with TRBJ1-5; D unclear. CDR3 length equals 14 residues. Germline CDR1 and CDR2: MNHEY and SVGAGI. Trimming shortened V by 8 bases and J by 2 bases, and 13 bases separated the two germline ends.

J is TRBJ1-3 and V is TRBV27; 9 bases line up with TRBD1. With V trimmed by 1 base and J by 1 base, 2 bases remained unmatched. The CDR3 spans 16 residues. CDR1 MNHEY and CDR2 SMNVEV come from the germline V gene (reference sequence). The CDR3 region has the DNA TGTGCCAGCAGTTTATACAGGGGGCTTTCTGGAAACACCATATATTTT. Residues: CASSLYRGLSGNTIYF.

V usage is TRBV6-5 and J usage is TRBJ2-6, with D possibly matching TRBD2 (6 bases). Germline CDR1 MNHEY, CDR2 SVGAGI. V gave up 7 bases and J gave up 0 bases, with 10 bases separating them. The CDR3 has 15 amino acids. The CDR3 DNA sequence: TGTGCCAGCATCCCCGGGAGCTCTGGGGCCAACGTCCTGACTTTC. Protein: CASIPGSSGANVLTF.

V and J are TRBV5-1 and TRBJ2-1, with 8 nucleotides matching TRBD1. The V gene end was trimmed by 0 bases and the J gene end by 2 bases; junction bases not matched to a gene: 4. Germline-derived CDR1 and CDR2 are SGHRS and YFSETQ. The CDR3 contains 16 residues. The CDR3 nucleotides are TGCGCCAGCAGCTTGGGGCAGGGGGCGACCTACAATGAGCAGTTCTTC. It is translated as CASSLGQGATYNEQFF. The full variable domain, with the rest looked up from reference TRBV5-1 and TRBJ2-1, is KAGVTQTPRYLIKTRGQQVTLSCSPISGHRSVSWYQQTPGQGLQFLFEYFSETQRNKGNFPGRFSGRQFSNSRSEMNVSTLELGDSALYLCASSLGQGATYNEQFFGPGTRLTVL.

V gene TRBV18 combines with J gene TRBJ1-4; D may be TRBD1 (6 bases). The CDR3 is 14 residues long. CDR1 is KGHSH and CDR2 is LQKENI in the germline V gene. V lost 6 bases, J lost 7 bases, and 15 bases lay in between. The CDR3 sequence is CASSERGASEKLFF. The CDR3 DNA reads TGTGCCAGCTCCGAACGGGGGGCAAGTGAAAAACTGTTTTTT.

The chain uses TRBV10-1 and TRBJ2-1; a possible D gene is TRBD1 (6 bases). The ends were cut back, 3 bases at V and 7 bases at J, with 13 bases in the middle. The germline V gene encodes CDR1 WNHNN and CDR2 SYGVQD (reference sequence). The CDR3 is 14 residues long. The CDR3 loop reads CASSDRGSRNEQFF. The CDR3 DNA follows: TGCGCCAGCAGTGACAGGGGATCGAGGAATGAGCAGTTCTTC.